This TCR beta chain originates from a study of blood T cell repertoires in COVID-19. Germline V CDR1 and CDR2: MDHEN, SYDVKM. J was trimmed by 7 bases and V by 6 bases; bases with no gene match: 6. This CDR3 is 15 amino acids long. Clones were sequenced by immunoSEQ multiplex PCR, and TCRdb holds only the in-frame ones, with some missing. This table has 130,000 to 150,000 clones, approximately 88% appearing once. Only a few counts were recorded for this clone. This sequence originates from a woman in her thirties with acute COVID-19. The sequencing sample was made of PBMCs or T cells enriched from blood (not recorded which). J is TRBJ2-2 and V is TRBV28; 12 positions match TRBD2. CDR3 in amino acids: CASSQTSGSYGELFF. The DNA of the CDR3 is TGTGCCAGCAGCCAGACTAGCGGGAGTTACGGGGAGCTGTTTTTT.